This T cell receptor (beta chain) is drawn from a study of T cell changes during pregnancy in multiple sclerosis. Data came from immunoSEQ multiplex PCR; TCRdb stores just in-frame clones and leaves some out. The table includes around 72,000 clones, 91% detected once. V lost 3 bases to trimming and J lost 3 bases; unmatched junction nucleotides: 6. Looked up from germline, CDR1 is MGHDK and CDR2 is SYGVNS. The CDR3 length is 16 residues. Specimen: peripheral blood, collected in the third trimester of pregnancy. This TCR derives from a female donor in good health, enrolled as a control in a pregnancy study. The chain joins TRBV25-1 to TRBJ2-2, with 8 bases that match TRBD1. This CDR3 is CASSESQGADTGELFF. In DNA form, the CDR3 reads TGTGCCAGCAGTGAGTCTCAGGGGGCTGACACCGGGGAGCTGTTTTTT. The full variable domain, with the rest looked up from reference TRBV25-1 and TRBJ2-2, is EADIYQTPRYLVIGTGKKITLECSQTMGHDKMYWYQQDPGMELHLIHYSYGVNSTEKGDLSSESTVSRIRTEHFPLTLESARPSHTSQYLCASSESQGADTGELFFGEGSRLTVL.